The T cell receptor (beta chain) described here comes from a study of identical twins. The CDR3 is 16 residues long. Germline values: CDR1 LNHDA, CDR2 SQIVND (reference sequence). Trimming removed 6 bases from V and 2 bases from J, with 19 bases in between. TCRdb fed the 5' RACE reads into MiXCR, producing one record per CDR3 protein. Of 250,000 or so distinct CDR3 sequences listed, about 8.5% are singletons. This sample also belongs to another study, concerning yellow fever vaccine responses in identical twins.

The sequence derives from a woman aged 18-30 years in good health. Sequencing input: CD8+ T cells sorted from blood. The chain joins TRBV19 to TRBJ1-2; D might be TRBD1 (5 bases). This chain's CDR3 is CASRGEKGVSNYGYTF. The CDR3, as DNA: TGTGCCAGTAGGGGGGAGAAGGGCGTTTCCAACTATGGCTACACCTTC.